This paragraph covers one T cell receptor beta chain sequence. The repertoire was sequenced with immunoSEQ multiplex PCR; TCRdb's copy has only in-frame clones and lacks some. The table includes 550,000 to 700,000 clones, more than 70% detected once. The source of the sample is a study of shared clonotypes between healthy human individuals. The material sequenced was memory CD4+ T cells sorted from blood. Sample subset: CD45RA-negative fraction. The receptor was derived from a woman aged 25 to 39 in good health.

CDR3 amino acids: CASSQDLKGRELFF. DNA for the CDR3: TGTGCCAGCAGCCAAGATCTTAAGGGGAGGGAGCTGTTTTTT. The V gene is TRBV4-2, the J gene TRBJ2-2; possibly TRBD1 for D (5 bases). The CDR3 runs to 14 residues. V lost 0 bases, J lost 9 bases, and 11 bases lay in between. The germline V gene encodes CDR1 LGHNA and CDR2 YNFKEQ.